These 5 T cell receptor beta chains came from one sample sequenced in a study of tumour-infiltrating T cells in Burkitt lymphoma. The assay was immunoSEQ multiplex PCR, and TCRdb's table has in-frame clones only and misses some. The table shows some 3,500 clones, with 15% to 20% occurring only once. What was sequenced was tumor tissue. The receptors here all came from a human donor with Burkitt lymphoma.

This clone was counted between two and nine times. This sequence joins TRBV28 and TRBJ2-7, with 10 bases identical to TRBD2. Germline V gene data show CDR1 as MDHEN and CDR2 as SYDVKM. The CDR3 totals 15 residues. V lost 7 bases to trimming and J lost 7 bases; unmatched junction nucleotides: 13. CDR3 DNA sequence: TGTGCCAGCACTCTCGGGGCTAGCGGGAGTGGAGAGCAGTACTTC. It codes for CASTLGASGSGEQYF.

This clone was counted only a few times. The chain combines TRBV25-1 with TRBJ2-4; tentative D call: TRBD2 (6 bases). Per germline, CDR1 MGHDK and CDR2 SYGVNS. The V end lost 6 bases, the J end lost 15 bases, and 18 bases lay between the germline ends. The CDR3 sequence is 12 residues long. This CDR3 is CASRDDSGAGYF. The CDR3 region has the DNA TGTGCCAGCAGGGATGATAGCGGTGCGGGGTACTTC.

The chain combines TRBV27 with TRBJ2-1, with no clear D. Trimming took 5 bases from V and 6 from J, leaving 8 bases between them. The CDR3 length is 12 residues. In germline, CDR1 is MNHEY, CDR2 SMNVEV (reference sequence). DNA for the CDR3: TGTGCCAGCAGTGGAAACCCCAATGAGCAGTTCTTC. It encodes CASSGNPNEQFF.

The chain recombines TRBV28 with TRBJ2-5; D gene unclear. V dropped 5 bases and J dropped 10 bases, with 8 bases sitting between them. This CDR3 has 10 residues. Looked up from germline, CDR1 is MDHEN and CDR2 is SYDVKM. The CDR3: CASSKILQYF. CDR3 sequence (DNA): TGTGCCAGCAGTAAAATCCTCCAGTACTTC.

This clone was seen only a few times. CDR3 in DNA: TGTGCCAGCAGCGTAAGGGACTCTGGGGCCAACGTCCTGACTTTC. It encodes CASSVRDSGANVLTF. V gene TRBV9 combines with J gene TRBJ2-6; D call uncertain. The CDR3 contains 15 residues. V was clipped by 1 base and J by 0 bases, with 5 bases between them. Germline CDR1 is SGDLS and CDR2 is YYNGEE.